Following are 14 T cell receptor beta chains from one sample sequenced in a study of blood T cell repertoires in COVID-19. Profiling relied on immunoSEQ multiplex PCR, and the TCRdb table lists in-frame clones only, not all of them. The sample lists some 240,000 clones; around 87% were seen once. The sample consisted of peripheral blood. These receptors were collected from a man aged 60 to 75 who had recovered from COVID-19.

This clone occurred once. In DNA, the CDR3 is TGTGCCAGCAGTTTAGGGACAGACACTGAAGCTTTCTTT. Amino acid sequence: CASSLGTDTEAFF. The V call is TRBV12-3 or TRBV12-4, the J call TRBJ1-1; tentatively, D is TRBD1 (6 bases). The V end was cut by 1 base, the J end by 3 bases, with 6 bases between. The CDR3 contains 13 residues.

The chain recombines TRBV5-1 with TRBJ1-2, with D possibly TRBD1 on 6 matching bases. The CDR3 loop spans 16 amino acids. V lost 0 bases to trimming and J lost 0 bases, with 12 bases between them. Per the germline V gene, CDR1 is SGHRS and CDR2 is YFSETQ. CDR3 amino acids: CASSLAGHATNYGYTF. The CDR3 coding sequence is TGCGCCAGCAGCTTGGCGGGACACGCGACTAACTATGGCTACACCTTC.

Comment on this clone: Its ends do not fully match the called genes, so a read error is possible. CDR3 DNA: TGTGCCAGCAGTGCTTTCTCGGGGGATAAACACCGGGGAGCTGTTTTT. It is translated as CASSAFSGDKHRGAVF. J is TRBJ2-2 and V is TRBV25-1, with D maybe TRBD2 (6 bases). The CDR3 loop spans 16 amino acids. Germline CDR1 and CDR2: MGHDK and SYGVNS.

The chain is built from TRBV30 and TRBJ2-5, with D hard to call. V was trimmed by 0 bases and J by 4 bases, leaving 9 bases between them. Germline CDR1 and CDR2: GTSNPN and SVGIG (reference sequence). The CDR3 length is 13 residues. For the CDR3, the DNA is TGTGCCTGGAGTGTACGAACCGGAGAGACCCAGTACTTC. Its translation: CAWSVRTGETQYF.

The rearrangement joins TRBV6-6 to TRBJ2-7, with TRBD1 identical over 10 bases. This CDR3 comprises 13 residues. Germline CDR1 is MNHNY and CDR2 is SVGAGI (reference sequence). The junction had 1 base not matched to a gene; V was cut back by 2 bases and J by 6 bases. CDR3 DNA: TGTGCCAGCAGTTACGGGACAGGGGTCGAGCAGTACGTC. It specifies CASSYGTGVEQYV.

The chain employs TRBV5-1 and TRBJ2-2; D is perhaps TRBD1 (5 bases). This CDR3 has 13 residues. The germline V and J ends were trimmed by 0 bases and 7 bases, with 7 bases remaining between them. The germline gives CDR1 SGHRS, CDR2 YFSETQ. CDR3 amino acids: CASSLGGFGELFF. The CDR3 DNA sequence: TGCGCCAGCAGCTTGGGGGGCTTCGGGGAGCTGTTTTTT.

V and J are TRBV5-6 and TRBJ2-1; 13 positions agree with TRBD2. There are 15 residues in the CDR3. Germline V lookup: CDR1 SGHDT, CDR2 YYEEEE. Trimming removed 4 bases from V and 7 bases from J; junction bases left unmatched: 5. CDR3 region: CASSRWGLAGNEQFF. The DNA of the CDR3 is TGTGCCAGCAGCCGGTGGGGACTAGCGGGGAATGAGCAGTTCTTC.

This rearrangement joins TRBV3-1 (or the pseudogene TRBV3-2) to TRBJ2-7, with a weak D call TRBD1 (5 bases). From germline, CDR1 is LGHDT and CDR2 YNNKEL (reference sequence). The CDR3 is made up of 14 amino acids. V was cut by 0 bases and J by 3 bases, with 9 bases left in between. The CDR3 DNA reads TGTGCCAGCAGCCAAGATGGACACGTCTACGAGCAGTACGTC. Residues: CASSQDGHVYEQYV.

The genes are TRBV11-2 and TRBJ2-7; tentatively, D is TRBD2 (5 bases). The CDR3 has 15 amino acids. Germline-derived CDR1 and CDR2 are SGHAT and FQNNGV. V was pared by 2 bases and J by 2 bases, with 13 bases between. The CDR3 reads CASSLRGGGAYEQYF. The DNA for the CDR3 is TGTGCCAGCAGCTTAAGAGGCGGAGGAGCCTACGAGCAGTACTTC.

CDR3 in DNA: TGTGCCAGCACGGACAGCTCCTACGAGCAGTACGTC. This codes for CASTDSSYEQYV. The chain employs TRBV28 and TRBJ2-7, with D tentatively TRBD1 (6 bases). The CDR3 sequence is 12 residues long. Germline CDR1 is MDHEN and CDR2 is SYDVKM. V lost 7 bases and J 0 bases, leaving 7 bases between the germline ends.

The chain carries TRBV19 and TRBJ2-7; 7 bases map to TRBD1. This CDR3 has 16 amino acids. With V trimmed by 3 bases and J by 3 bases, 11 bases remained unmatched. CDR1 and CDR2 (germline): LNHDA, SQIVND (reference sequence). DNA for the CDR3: TGTGCCAGTAGTATCTCGAAAGGGACAGCTAACTACGAGCAGTACTTC. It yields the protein CASSISKGTANYEQYF.

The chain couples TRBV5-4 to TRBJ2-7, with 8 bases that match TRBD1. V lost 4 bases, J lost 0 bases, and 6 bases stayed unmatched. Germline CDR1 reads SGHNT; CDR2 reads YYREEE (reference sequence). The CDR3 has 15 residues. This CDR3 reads CASSPRDRSSYEQYF. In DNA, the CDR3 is TGTGCCAGCAGCCCCCGGGACAGGAGCTCCTACGAGCAGTACTTC.

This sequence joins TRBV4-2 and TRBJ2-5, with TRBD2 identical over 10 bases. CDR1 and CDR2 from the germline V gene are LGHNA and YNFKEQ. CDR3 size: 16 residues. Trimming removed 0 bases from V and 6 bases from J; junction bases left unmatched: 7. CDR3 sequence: CASSQEASGGVKTQYF. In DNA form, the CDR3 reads TGTGCCAGCAGCCAAGAAGCTAGCGGGGGCGTAAAGACCCAGTACTTC.

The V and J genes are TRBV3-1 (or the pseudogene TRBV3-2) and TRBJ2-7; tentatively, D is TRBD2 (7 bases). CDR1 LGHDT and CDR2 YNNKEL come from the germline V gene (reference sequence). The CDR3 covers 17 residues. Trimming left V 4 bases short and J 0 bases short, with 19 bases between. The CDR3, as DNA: TGTGCCAGCAGCCCACCGTCGGGGGGAGGGGGCTCCTACGAGCAGTACTTC. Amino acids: CASSPPSGGGGSYEQYF.